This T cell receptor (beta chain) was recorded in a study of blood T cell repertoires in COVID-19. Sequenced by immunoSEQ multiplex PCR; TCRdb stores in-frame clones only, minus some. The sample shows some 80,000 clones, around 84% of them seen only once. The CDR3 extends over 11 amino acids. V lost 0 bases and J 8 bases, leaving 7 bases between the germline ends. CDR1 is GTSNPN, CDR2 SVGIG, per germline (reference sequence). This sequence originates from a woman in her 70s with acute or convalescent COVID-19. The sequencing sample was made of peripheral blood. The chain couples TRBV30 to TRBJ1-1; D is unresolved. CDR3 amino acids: CAWSVLEEAFF. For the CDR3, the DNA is TGTGCCTGGAGTGTATTAGAAGAAGCTTTCTTT.